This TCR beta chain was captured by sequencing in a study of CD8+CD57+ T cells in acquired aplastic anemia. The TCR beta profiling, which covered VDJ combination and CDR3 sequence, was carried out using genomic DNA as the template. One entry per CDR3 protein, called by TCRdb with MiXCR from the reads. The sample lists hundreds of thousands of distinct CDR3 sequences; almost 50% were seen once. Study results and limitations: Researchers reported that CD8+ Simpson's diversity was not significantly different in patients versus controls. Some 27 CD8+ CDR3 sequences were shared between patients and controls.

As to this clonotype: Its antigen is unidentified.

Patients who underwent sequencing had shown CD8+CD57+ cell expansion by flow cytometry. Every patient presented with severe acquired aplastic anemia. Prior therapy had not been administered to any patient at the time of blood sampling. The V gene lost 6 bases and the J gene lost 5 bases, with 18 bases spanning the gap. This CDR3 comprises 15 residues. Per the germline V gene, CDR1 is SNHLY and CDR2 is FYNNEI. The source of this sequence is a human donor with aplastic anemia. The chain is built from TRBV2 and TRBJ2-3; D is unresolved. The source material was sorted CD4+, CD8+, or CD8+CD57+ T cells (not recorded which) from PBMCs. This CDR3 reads CASSVDTQPGDTQYF. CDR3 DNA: TGTGCCAGCAGCGTAGATACTCAACCAGGAGATACGCAGTATTTT.